Listed here are 7 T cell receptor beta chains from one sample, sequenced in a study of T cells in Graves' hyperthyroidism and ophthalmopathy. It was RNA transcripts that yielded the amplified TCR beta CDR3 regions. First-round RT-PCR targeting the TCR CDR3 was performed with the HTBI primer set. TCRdb passed the multiplex PCR reads through MiXCR, listing each CDR3 protein once. The top ten clones hold over 8% of a sample with 750,000 to 950,000 distinct CDR3 sequences, 38% of them seen once. The material sequenced was blood. These receptor sequences come from a man younger than 35 with Graves' hyperthyroidism.

The V and J genes are TRBV9 and TRBJ1-1, with TRBD1 identical over 7 bases. Germline V gives CDR1 SGDLS, CDR2 YYNGEE. Unmatched junction bases numbered 5, after V lost 3 bases and J lost 6 bases. CDR3 size: 13 residues. CDR3 nucleotide sequence: TGTGCCAGCAGCGGCAGGGGGGGCCCTGAAGCTTTCTTT. Encoded protein: CASSGRGGPEAFF.

The chain recombines TRBV5-1 with TRBJ2-7, with D perhaps TRBD1 or TRBD2 (6 bases each). The CDR3 covers 14 residues. CDR1 SGHRS and CDR2 YFSETQ come from the germline V gene. V lost 3 bases and J 2 bases, leaving 12 bases between the germline ends. In DNA form, the CDR3 reads TGCGCCAGCAGCTCCCTAGGGGGGACCTACGAGCAGTACTTC. It specifies CASSSLGGTYEQYF.

The chain employs TRBV7-2 and TRBJ1-1, with a possible D match to TRBD1 (5 bases). The germline V gene has CDR1 SGHTA and CDR2 FQGNSA. V dropped 3 bases and J dropped 8 bases, with 13 bases sitting between them. This CDR3 is built from 13 residues. CDR3 DNA: TGTGCCAGCAGCTTTAGGGGACGGGCAGAAGCTTTCTTT. Protein: CASSFRGRAEAFF.

This clonotype has a count of ten or more. The chain employs TRBV7-9 and TRBJ1-6; perhaps TRBD1 as D (6 bases). Per the germline V gene, CDR1 is SEHNR and CDR2 is FQNEAQ (reference sequence). V was clipped by 1 base and J by 10 bases, with 14 bases between them. The CDR3 extends over 15 amino acids. The CDR3 sequence is CASSLGQGQRSPLHF. CDR3 sequence (DNA): TGTGCCAGCAGCTTAGGCCAGGGGCAGCGATCACCCCTCCACTTT.

This clonotype was seen repeatedly, ten times or more. The rearrangement uses TRBV10-3 and TRBJ1-5; 10 bases fit TRBD1. V trimming: 10 bases; J trimming: 0 bases; junction bases outside the gene matches: 9. CDR1 is ENHRY and CDR2 is SYGVKD in the germline V gene. The CDR3 extends over 16 amino acids. CDR3 nucleotide sequence: TGTGCCACCGGGACAGGGGCCCGTTATAGCAATCAGCCCCAGCATTTT. The encoded protein is CATGTGARYSNQPQHF.

This clonotype appeared once. A much larger clone lies one base from this, so it may be a read error. This chain joins TRBV10-3 and TRBJ2-5; the match to TRBD1 covers 8 bases. Germline V CDR1 and CDR2: ENHRY, SYGVKD. The CDR3 extends over 15 amino acids. The junction had 7 bases not matched to a gene; V was cut back by 3 bases and J by 4 bases. CDR3 DNA sequence: TGTGCCATCAGTGATACCCCGGACAGGGCAGAGACCCAGTACTTC. This encodes CAISDTPDRAETQYF.

This chain's CDR3 is CAISERTGRFGYTF. CDR3 DNA: TGTGCCATCAGTGAGCGGACAGGGCGTTTTGGCTACACCTTC. The chain employs TRBV10-3 and TRBJ1-2; TRBD1 aligns across 8 bases. Germline CDR1 is ENHRY and CDR2 is SYGVKD. Trimming removed 2 bases from V and 7 bases from J; junction bases left unmatched: 6. The CDR3 runs 14 residues.